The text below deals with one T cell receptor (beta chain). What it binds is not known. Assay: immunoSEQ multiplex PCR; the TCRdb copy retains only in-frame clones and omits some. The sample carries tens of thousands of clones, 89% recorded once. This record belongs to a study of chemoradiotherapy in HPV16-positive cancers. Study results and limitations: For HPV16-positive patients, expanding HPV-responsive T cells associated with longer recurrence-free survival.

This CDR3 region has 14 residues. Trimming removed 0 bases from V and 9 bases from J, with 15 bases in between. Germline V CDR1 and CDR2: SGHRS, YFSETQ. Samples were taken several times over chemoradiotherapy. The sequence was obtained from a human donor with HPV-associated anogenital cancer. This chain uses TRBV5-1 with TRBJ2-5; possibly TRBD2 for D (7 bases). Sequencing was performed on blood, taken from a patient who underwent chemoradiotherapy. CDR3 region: CASSLDRARGAQYF. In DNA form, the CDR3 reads TGCGCCAGCAGCTTGGACAGGGCACGGGGGGCCCAGTACTTC.